The clone carrying this T cell receptor beta chain has a count of ten or more. This record belongs to a study of regulatory T cells in long-lasting Graves disease. Building the TCR beta libraries relied on iRepertoire HTBI primers, and CDR3 regions underwent Arm-PCR. A single record per CDR3 protein comes from TCRdb applying MiXCR to the multiplex PCR reads. Among about 450,000 distinct CDR3 sequences, 12% to 15% were seen once, and the ten largest hold approximately 17%. Time point: newly diagnosed GD, antithyroid drugs for less than 3 months. Following extraction of RNA from PBMCs, that RNA was used to make the TCR library. The CDR3 loop spans 15 amino acids. With 4 bases clipped from V and 4 bases from J, the junction kept 5 bases outside the gene matches. CDR1 and CDR2 (germline): MNHEY, SVGEGT. These sequences were also reported in another study, on T cells in Graves' hyperthyroidism and ophthalmopathy.

The sequenced sample was peripheral blood mononuclear cells (PBMCs), obtained at new diagnosis, from a patient treated with antithyroid drugs. The TCR sequence derives from a woman in her fifties or sixties with Graves disease. The chain employs TRBV6-2 or TRBV6-3 and TRBJ1-5; 9 bases match TRBD1. The CDR3 DNA sequence: TGTGCCAGCAGTTCCGGACAGGGGCCAAATCAGCCCCAGCATTTT. Translating it yields CASSSGQGPNQPQHF.